These 22 T cell receptor beta chains were all obtained from the same sample, sequenced in a study of ipilimumab plus nivolumab after autologous stem cell transplantation. Using immunoSEQ multiplex PCR, the repertoire was profiled, and TCRdb retains in-frame clones only, with some absent. The table has about 1,500 clones, roughly nine tenths seen once; the top ten hold about 22%. The sequenced sample was PBMCs, obtained in a trial of ipilimumab plus nivolumab as post-transplant consolidation. The receptor source for this set is a male donor with multiple myeloma.

The rearrangement links TRBV12-1 to TRBJ2-5; the DNA was not compared with TRBD1, the D call given in the table. TRBV12-1 corresponds to a pseudogene. This CDR3 is built from 14 residues. The DNA for the CDR3 is TGTGCCAGCAGCACTGGACAGGGCCAAGAGACCCAGTACTTC. Protein: CASSTGQGQETQYF.

This clone was observed once. This chain joins TRBV9 and TRBJ2-3; 13 bases map to TRBD2. This CDR3 contains 16 residues. Losses at the gene ends were 3 bases for V and 6 bases for J; bases not matched to a gene: 7. Per germline, CDR1 SGDLS and CDR2 YYNGEE. This CDR3 reads CASSETSGRARDTQYF. The CDR3 DNA follows: TGTGCCAGCAGCGAAACTAGCGGGAGGGCCCGGGATACGCAGTATTTT.

V is TRBV23-1 and J is TRBJ1-4, with 9 bases that match TRBD1. TRBV23-1 is flagged as an ORF with uncertain function. The CDR3 has 22 amino acids. The V gene end was trimmed by 3 bases and the J gene end by 2 bases; junction bases not matched to a gene: 22. The CDR3 bases are TGCGCCAGCAGTCAGGAAGGAAGTATCGGGATACAGGGGGCGCAGACTAATGAAAAACTGTTTTTT. Encoded protein: CASSQEGSIGIQGAQTNEKLFF.

The V call is TRBV6-1, the J call TRBJ2-7; 8 positions match TRBD2. The CDR3 loop spans 16 amino acids. Germline V CDR1 and CDR2: MNHNS, SASEGT. V shed 0 bases and J 6 bases; nucleotides not matched to a gene: 10. This chain's CDR3 is CASSEAWSGSVSEQYF. CDR3 nucleotides: TGTGCCAGCAGTGAAGCGTGGAGCGGGAGCGTTAGCGAGCAGTACTTC.

This chain connects TRBV6-5 to TRBJ2-4; TRBD2 matches at 7 bases. The CDR3 sequence is 15 residues long. The J segment lost 3 bases and the V segment lost 6 bases, leaving 8 bases of the junction unmatched. Germline V gene sequence: CDR1 MNHEY, CDR2 SVGAGI. CDR3 residues: CASSWGGRGKNIQYF. The CDR3 DNA sequence: TGTGCCAGCAGCTGGGGAGGGCGGGGCAAAAACATTCAGTACTTC.

This clone was seen only once. The rearrangement links TRBV21-1 to TRBJ1-3; the D segment call TRBD1 is taken from the table without a DNA check. TRBV21-1 is a pseudogene. The CDR3 totals 16 residues. The CDR3 nucleotides read TGTGCCAGCAGTAAAGGAGGTGGCAGGGCTGGAAACACCATATATTTT. Translated: CASSKGGGRAGNTIYF.

The chain uses TRBV5-5 and TRBJ1-2; 9 nucleotides agree with TRBD1. Germline values: CDR1 SGHKS, CDR2 YYEKEE (reference sequence). This CDR3 has 14 residues. J was trimmed by 8 bases and V by 1 base; bases with no gene match: 6. The CDR3 DNA reads TGTGCCAGCAGCTTGTACGGACAGGGGAAGGGCTACACCTTC. It codes for CASSLYGQGKGYTF.

V usage is TRBV21-1 and J usage is TRBJ2-1; no check of the table's D call, TRBD2, against the DNA was made. TRBV21-1 is a known pseudogene. The length of the CDR3 is 19 residues. CDR3 protein: CASSKGLAGQIYSYNEQFF. The CDR3 DNA reads TGTGCCAGCAGCAAAGGACTAGCGGGACAGATTTATTCCTACAATGAGCAGTTCTTC.

This rearrangement joins TRBV2 to TRBJ2-1; D is perhaps TRBD2 (6 bases). Germline-derived CDR1 and CDR2 are SNHLY and FYNNEI. The V gene lost 4 bases and the J gene lost 6 bases, with 19 bases spanning the gap. CDR3 length equals 16 residues. The CDR3: CASSGAGGGRVNEQFF. CDR3 bases: TGTGCCAGCAGTGGGGCCGGAGGAGGGAGAGTCAATGAGCAGTTCTTC.

The rearrangement joins TRBV18 to TRBJ1-1; maybe TRBD1 (6 bases). This CDR3 has 15 amino acids. V gave up 10 bases and J gave up 2 bases, with 20 bases separating them. CDR1 and CDR2 from the germline V gene are KGHSH and LQKENI. The CDR3 region is CATQGGHLFNTEAFF. The CDR3 coding sequence is TGTGCCACCCAAGGGGGACACCTTTTTAACACTGAAGCTTTCTTT.

The DNA for the CDR3 is TGCAGCGTTGTCTGGAACACTGAAGCTTTCTTT. This codes for CSVVWNTEAFF. The J gene is TRBJ1-1, the V gene TRBV29-1; no clear D. CDR1 is SQVTM, CDR2 ANQGSEA, per germline. V gave up 4 bases and J gave up 1 base, with 4 bases separating them. The CDR3 consists of 11 residues.

The chain employs TRBV5-1 and TRBJ1-1, with unresolved D. The CDR3 has 15 amino acids. V lost 7 bases and J lost 4, with 20 bases in between. In germline, CDR1 is SGHRS, CDR2 YFSETQ. This chain's CDR3 is CASSPRVGAGTEAFF. DNA for the CDR3: TGCGCCAGCTCCCCCCGGGTGGGTGCGGGCACTGAAGCTTTCTTT. The whole variable domain, remainder taken from reference TRBV5-1 and TRBJ1-1, is KAGVTQTPRYLIKTRGQQVTLSCSPISGHRSVSWYQQTPGQGLQFLFEYFSETQRNKGNFPGRFSGRQFSNSRSEMNVSTLELGDSALYLCASSPRVGAGTEAFFGQGTRLTVV.

The gene calls are TRBV9 and TRBJ2-7, with TRBD2 matching over 7 bases. The trim removed 5 bases at V and 0 bases at J, leaving 14 bases unmatched. CDR1 and CDR2 from the germline V gene are SGDLS and YYNGEE. The CDR3 length is 17 residues. CDR3 sequence: CASRTPSGDGGSYEQYF. The CDR3 DNA reads as TGTGCCAGCAGGACACCAAGCGGGGACGGGGGCTCCTACGAGCAGTACTTC. Combining the CDR3 with reference TRBV9 and TRBJ2-7 gives the whole variable domain DSGVTQTPKHLITATGQRVTLRCSPRSGDLSVYWYQQSLDQGLQFLIQYYNGEERAKGNILERFSAQQFPDLHSELNLSSLELGDSALYFCASRTPSGDGGSYEQYFGPGTRLTVT.

This clone was seen once. A read error may produce the germline difference seen at one junction end. This rearrangement joins TRBV7-7 to TRBJ2-3, with TRBD2 matching 9 bases. The CDR3 contains 15 residues. Germline V CDR1 and CDR2: SSHAT, FNYEAQ (reference sequence). The CDR3 DNA is TGTGCTAGCAGCCCGATAGCGGGAGAGACAGATACGCAGTATTTT. This codes for CASSPIAGETDTQYF.

This rearrangement joins TRBV20-1 to TRBJ1-1; D is uncertain. V was trimmed by 3 bases and J by 0 bases, leaving 2 bases between them. The germline CDR1 and CDR2 sequences are DFQATT and SNEGSKA (reference sequence). CDR3 size: 11 residues. The CDR3 region has the DNA TGCAGTGCTAGGGTGAACACTGAAGCTTTCTTT. Protein sequence: CSARVNTEAFF.

The rearrangement joins TRBV7-6 to TRBJ2-3, with 11 positions matching TRBD2. Germline CDR1 and CDR2: SGHVS and FNYEAQ. This CDR3 contains 18 residues. The junction had 8 bases not matched to a gene; V was cut back by 2 bases and J by 1 base. This CDR3 is CASSLTLAGAVGTDTQYF. CDR3 coding DNA: TGTGCCAGCAGCTTAACACTAGCGGGAGCGGTGGGCACAGATACGCAGTATTTT.

The chain recombines TRBV5-1 with TRBJ2-2; 8 positions match TRBD1. With V trimmed by 4 bases and J by 4 bases, 9 bases remained unmatched. This CDR3 has 16 amino acids. CDR1 SGHRS and CDR2 YFSETQ come from the germline V gene. In nucleotides, the CDR3 is TGCGCCAGCAGCCTCAACAGGGGGGCGGGCACCGGGGAGCTGTTTTTT. This codes for CASSLNRGAGTGELFF.

The gene calls are TRBV5-1 and TRBJ2-5; 8 bases match TRBD1. The J segment lost 1 base and the V segment lost 0 bases, leaving 2 bases of the junction unmatched. CDR1 is SGHRS, CDR2 YFSETQ, per germline. This CDR3 contains 15 residues. CDR3 DNA: TGCGCCAGCAGCTTGGGACAGGGGCGCCAAGAGACCCAGTACTTC. The encoded protein is CASSLGQGRQETQYF.

The chain is built from TRBV6-5 and TRBJ1-1; 7 bases line up with TRBD1. V was clipped by 10 bases and J by 4 bases; unmatched bases: 9. This CDR3 has 13 amino acids. Germline V gene sequence: CDR1 MNHEY, CDR2 SVGAGI. The CDR3 nucleotides read TGTGCCACCAACCCGACAGGGACCACTGAAGCTTTCTTT. Its protein product is CATNPTGTTEAFF.

This chain joins TRBV11-2 and TRBJ2-7, with 7 bases that match TRBD1. Germline V gene data show CDR1 as SGHAT and CDR2 as FQNNGV. This CDR3 contains 12 residues. With V trimmed by 5 bases and J by 3 bases, 1 base remained unmatched. DNA for the CDR3: TGTGCCAGCAGCCGACAGGGCTACGAGCAGTACTTC. This encodes CASSRQGYEQYF.

This clone occurred once. The genes are TRBV18 and TRBJ2-7; 7 bases fit TRBD2. The CDR3 loop spans 12 amino acids. The junction had 0 bases not matched to a gene; V was cut back by 1 base and J by 6 bases. The germline gives CDR1 KGHSH, CDR2 LQKENI. CDR3 bases: TGTGCCAGCTCACCACGGGAGGGCGAGCAGTACTTC. It is translated as CASSPREGEQYF.

The V call is TRBV11-2, the J call TRBJ2-7; D remains ambiguous. The CDR3 contains 13 residues. V was trimmed by 5 bases and J by 4 bases, leaving 12 bases between them. Germline V gene lookup returns CDR1 SGHAT and CDR2 FQNNGV. CDR3 residues: CASSPPERYEQYF. CDR3 sequence (DNA): TGTGCCAGCAGCCCCCCCGAACGGTACGAGCAGTACTTC.